The rows below give T cell receptor beta chains drawn from one sample of a study of spatial heterogeneity in lung cancer. Using its own MiXCR run on the 5' RACE reads, TCRdb lists one record per CDR3 protein. This sample carries roughly 20,000 distinct CDR3 sequences, roughly 3% of them seen once, and the ten largest clones take just under 8%. The sample here was lung tumor tissue, taken at surgery. These receptors were collected from a male donor with early-stage non-small cell lung cancer. CDR3s include the opening cysteine and the closing phenylalanine or tryptophan. Each record gives: V gene, D gene, J gene, clone size, CDR3 DNA, CDR3 protein. A D gene is named only where the DNA matches it firmly. Size is stated for part of the rows, as once, few or many counts, or as a class when the clone is expanded.

V: TRBV20-1; D: -; J: TRBJ1-1; size: many; DNA: TGCAGTGCTATCTACCCGGGGACCTTCCGAGCTTTCTTT; CDR3: CSAIYPGTFRAFF
V: TRBV29-1; D: -; J: TRBJ2-7; size: -; DNA: TGCAGCGTTGAAGATCTCGGGGTCCTCTACGAGCAGTACTTC; CDR3: CSVEDLGVLYEQYF
V: TRBV18; D: TRBD1; J: TRBJ2-3; size: many; DNA: TGTGCCAGCTCACCGGGACAGGGTGGCGCAGATACGCAGTATTTT; CDR3: CASSPGQGGADTQYF
V: TRBV4-1; D: -; J: TRBJ2-1; size: many; DNA: TGCGCCAGCAGCCAAGAACCACGGGACCCAGGAAGAATCAATGAGCAGTTCTTC; CDR3: CASSQEPRDPGRINEQFF
V: TRBV11-2; D: -; J: TRBJ2-3; size: many; DNA: TGTGCCAGCTCAGGGGGGGTAAGGAGCACAGATACGCAGTATTTT; CDR3: CASSGGVRSTDTQYF
V: TRBV10-3; D: TRBD1; J: TRBJ2-5; size: many; DNA: TGTGCCATCAGTCCCGGGACAGGGGTCGAGACCCAGTACTTC; CDR3: CAISPGTGVETQYF
V: TRBV7-3; D: TRBD1; J: TRBJ2-7; size: many; DNA: TGTGCCAGCAGCCCCACCTACGGACAGGGACGCTACGAGCAGTACTTC; CDR3: CASSPTYGQGRYEQYF
V: TRBV7-8; D: -; J: TRBJ2-2; size: many; DNA: TGTGCCAGTTTCGGTTCGAGGAACACCGGGGAGCTGTTTTTT; CDR3: CASFGSRNTGELFF
V: TRBV20-1; D: TRBD1; J: TRBJ1-5; size: many; DNA: TGCAGTGCTGGAAGGACAGGGAGAGGGGATCAGCCCCAGCATTTT; CDR3: CSAGRTGRGDQPQHF
V: TRBV29-1; D: -; J: TRBJ2-7; size: many; DNA: TGCAGCGTTGAAGGCAGGTCCTACGAGCAGTACTTC; CDR3: CSVEGRSYEQYF
V: TRBV5-5; D: -; J: TRBJ2-7; size: -; DNA: TGTGCCAGCAGCTTGGTAGTGCACGGGTCGTACGAGCAGTATTTC; CDR3: CASSLVVHGSYEQYF
V: TRBV6-6; D: TRBD1; J: TRBJ1-6; size: many; DNA: TGTGCCAGCAGTTACGGGTTCCGGGACAGGGAGGTTTCACCCCTCCACTTT; CDR3: CASSYGFRDREVSPLHF
V: TRBV7-9; D: -; J: TRBJ2-7; size: many; DNA: TGTGCCAGCAGCTTAGGAGCGCGAGGCTACGAGCAGTACTTC; CDR3: CASSLGARGYEQYF
V: TRBV7-2; D: TRBD1; J: TRBJ2-2; size: many; DNA: TGTGCCAGCAGCCTCCCGACAGGGGGCGCGACCGGGGAGCTGTTTTTT; CDR3: CASSLPTGGATGELFF
V: TRBV7-3; D: TRBD2; J: TRBJ2-2; size: many; DNA: TGTGCCAGCAGCACGGGACTAGCGGTTAACACCGGGGAGCTGTTTTTT; CDR3: CASSTGLAVNTGELFF
V: TRBV7-3; D: -; J: TRBJ2-5; size: many; DNA: TGTGCCAGCAGCCCGACTAGTGCGATAGAGACCCAGTACTTC; CDR3: CASSPTSAIETQYF
V: TRBV20-1; D: -; J: TRBJ2-3; size: many; DNA: TGCAGTGCTAGCGTGGCGGGAAGCACAGATACGCAGTATTTT; CDR3: CSASVAGSTDTQYF
V: TRBV20-1; D: -; J: TRBJ2-7; size: many; DNA: TGCAGTGCTAGAAACCCTCGGGCTAACTACGAGCAGTACTTC; CDR3: CSARNPRANYEQYF
V: TRBV28; D: TRBD1; J: TRBJ1-2; size: many; DNA: TGTGCCAGCAGTTTGCAGGGGGGTCTTGGCTACACCTTC; CDR3: CASSLQGGLGYTF
V: TRBV6-1; D: -; J: TRBJ1-1; size: many; DNA: TGTGCCAGCAGATTCGCCGGAGAGAACACTGAAGCTTTCTTT; CDR3: CASRFAGENTEAFF
V: TRBV30; D: -; J: TRBJ1-5; size: -; DNA: TGTGCCTGGAGTGTACTCGGGGGAGCTTTGCGCAATCAGCCCCAGCATTTT; CDR3: CAWSVLGGALRNQPQHF
V: TRBV10-3; D: -; J: TRBJ2-1; size: many; DNA: TGTGCCATCAGTGAGGCCGGACTCGCGTGGGGTGAGCAGTTCTTC; CDR3: CAISEAGLAWGEQFF
V: TRBV2; D: TRBD1; J: TRBJ1-1; size: many; DNA: TGTGCCACCCCAAGGGACAGGGAAGACACTGAAGCTTTCTTT; CDR3: CATPRDREDTEAFF
V: TRBV28; D: TRBD1; J: TRBJ1-2; size: many; DNA: TGTGCCAGCAGTTCTGGACAGGGAGGACACTATGGCTACACCTTC; CDR3: CASSSGQGGHYGYTF
V: TRBV5-1; D: TRBD1; J: TRBJ2-1; size: many; DNA: TGCGCCAGCAGCCCCGGACAGGGGTTCGATGAGCAGTTCTTC; CDR3: CASSPGQGFDEQFF
V: TRBV6-2/TRBV6-3; D: TRBD1; J: TRBJ2-5; size: many; DNA: TGTGCCAGCAGTTATGGGACAGATGGGACCCAGTACTTC; CDR3: CASSYGTDGTQYF
V: TRBV13; D: TRBD1; J: TRBJ2-7; size: many; DNA: TGTGCCAGCAGCTCAACAGGGGGCGGGTACGAGCAGTACTTC; CDR3: CASSSTGGGYEQYF
V: TRBV12-3/TRBV12-4; D: -; J: TRBJ1-1; size: many; DNA: TGTGCCAGCAGTTTAGTTTCAGCTCGGCTTACTGAAGCTTTCTTT; CDR3: CASSLVSARLTEAFF
V: TRBV10-3; D: -; J: TRBJ1-5; size: many; DNA: TGTGCCATCAGTGAGGGGGGGGGTCAGCCCCAGCATTTT; CDR3: CAISEGGGQPQHF
V: TRBV7-9; D: TRBD1; J: TRBJ1-1; size: many; DNA: TGTGCCAGCAGCTTATTAGTGGCAGGGGGCGTTCAGAACAGCGAAGCTTTCTTT; CDR3: CASSLLVAGGVQNSEAFF
V: TRBV30; D: -; J: TRBJ2-1; size: many; DNA: TGTGCCTGGAGTGTACGTGGTAGCTACAATGAGCAGTTCTTC; CDR3: CAWSVRGSYNEQFF
V: TRBV20-1; D: TRBD1; J: TRBJ1-1; size: many; DNA: TGCAGTGCTAGAGGGCAGGGGGGGACTTACACTGAAGCTTTCTTT; CDR3: CSARGQGGTYTEAFF
V: TRBV15; D: -; J: TRBJ2-7; size: few; DNA: TGTGCCACCAGCAGAGAGGGCACAAATAAGCAGTACTTC; CDR3: CATSREGTNKQYF
V: TRBV20-1; D: -; J: TRBJ2-3; size: many; DNA: TGCAGTGCCTTTGAGAATACGCAGTATTTT; CDR3: CSAFENTQYF
V: TRBV29-1; D: -; J: TRBJ2-1; size: -; DNA: TGCAGCGTTGATGATATCTCCTACAATGAGCAGTTCTTC; CDR3: CSVDDISYNEQFF
V: TRBV7-2; D: -; J: TRBJ2-3; size: -; DNA: TGTGCCAGCAGCCCCTACGATAGCGGCACAGATACGCAGTATTTT; CDR3: CASSPYDSGTDTQYF
V: TRBV6-2/TRBV6-3; D: -; J: TRBJ2-1; size: many; DNA: TGTGCCAGCAGTTACTCCTTCTGGGGAACTAGCCATGAGCAGTTCTTC; CDR3: CASSYSFWGTSHEQFF